This T cell receptor (beta chain) was recovered during a study of blood T cell repertoires in COVID-19. Study context: T cells, B-cell-depleted T cells, or PBMCs provided the cDNA or gDNA that served as material.

CDR1 is SGDLS and CDR2 is YYNGEE in the germline V gene. The length of the CDR3 is 14 residues. Trimming shortened V by 2 bases and J by 3 bases, and 12 bases separated the two germline ends. Participants were aged about 18 to 95 years, lived in some 23 US areas, and enrolled virtually. Clinical history reported by participants formed the basis on which cohorts were assigned. Original handling: It was from reference gene primer amplification that nucleated cell counts were estimated. Sequencing was performed with immunoSEQ multiplex PCR; in TCRdb, only in-frame clones are kept and a portion is missing. The V and J calls and clone size come from that table; D and trimming were worked out from the DNA. Here the sample spans approximately 300,000 clones, roughly 87% being singletons.

The sequence was collected from a woman aged 30 to 39 who had recovered from COVID-19. The chain couples TRBV9 to TRBJ2-7; maybe TRBD2 (5 bases). Material for sequencing was PBMCs or T cells enriched from blood (not recorded which). The chain's CDR3 is CASSVEGRDYEQYF. The CDR3 bases are TGTGCCAGCAGCGTTGAGGGTCGGGACTACGAGCAGTACTTC.